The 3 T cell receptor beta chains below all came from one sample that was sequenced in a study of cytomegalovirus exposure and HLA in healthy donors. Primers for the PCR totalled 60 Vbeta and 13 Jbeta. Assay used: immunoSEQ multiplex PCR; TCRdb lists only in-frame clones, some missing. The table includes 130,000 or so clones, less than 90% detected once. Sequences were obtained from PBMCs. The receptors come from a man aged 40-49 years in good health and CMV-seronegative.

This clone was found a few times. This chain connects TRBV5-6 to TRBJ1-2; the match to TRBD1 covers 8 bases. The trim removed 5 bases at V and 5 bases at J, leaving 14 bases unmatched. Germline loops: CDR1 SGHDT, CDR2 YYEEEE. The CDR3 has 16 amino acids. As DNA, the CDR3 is TGTGCCAGCAGGATGACACCGGGACAGGATCGTTATGGCTACACCTTC. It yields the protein CASRMTPGQDRYGYTF.

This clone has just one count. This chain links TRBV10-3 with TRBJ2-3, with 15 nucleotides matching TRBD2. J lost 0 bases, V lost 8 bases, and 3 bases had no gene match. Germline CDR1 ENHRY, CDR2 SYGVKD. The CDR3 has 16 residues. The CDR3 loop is CAIGLAGGGSTDTQYF. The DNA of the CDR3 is TGTGCCATCGGACTAGCGGGAGGGGGAAGCACAGATACGCAGTATTTT.

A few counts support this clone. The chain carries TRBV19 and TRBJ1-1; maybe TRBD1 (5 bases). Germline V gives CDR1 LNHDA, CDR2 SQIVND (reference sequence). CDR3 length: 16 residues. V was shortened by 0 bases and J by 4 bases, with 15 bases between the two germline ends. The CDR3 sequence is CASSIDEAGLLTEAFF. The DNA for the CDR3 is TGTGCCAGTAGTATAGATGAAGCAGGGCTACTCACTGAAGCTTTCTTT.